This entry describes one TCR beta chain. Its antigen is still unknown. This sample stems from a study of T cells in tuberculosis. Sequenced by immunoSEQ multiplex PCR; TCRdb stores in-frame clones only, minus some. This table holds tens of thousands of clones, 90% to 95% found once. This CDR3 is built from 17 residues. V dropped 3 bases and J dropped 10; count of bases not matched to a gene: 15. Germline V lookup: CDR1 SGDLS, CDR2 YYNGEE. The study's findings and limits: Active tuberculosis TCR-alpha repertoires lay closer to GMM-specific TCRs than IGRA-negative controls, suggesting clonal expansion.

Noted time point: new active TB diagnosis, blood taken before or within 7 days of starting treatment. Source: PBMCs, taken at tuberculosis diagnosis. This receptor was obtained from an adult with tuberculosis. The chain carries TRBV9 and TRBJ2-1; TRBD2 agrees at 11 bases. The CDR3 sequence: CASSGGTSGGTRTEQFF. The CDR3 DNA sequence: TGTGCCAGCAGCGGTGGGACTAGCGGTGGAACCAGAACGGAGCAGTTCTTC. The full variable domain, completed using reference TRBV9 and TRBJ2-1, is DSGVTQTPKHLITATGQRVTLRCSPRSGDLSVYWYQQSLDQGLQFLIQYYNGEERAKGNILERFSAQQFPDLHSELNLSSLELGDSALYFCASSGGTSGGTRTEQFFGPGTRLTVL.